The next 17 T cell receptor beta chains were all read from a single sample in a study of T cells in Graves' hyperthyroidism and ophthalmopathy. The investigators amplified TCR beta CDR3 regions from RNA transcripts. First-round RT-PCR of the TCR CDR3 relied on the HTBI primer set. TCRdb redid the calling of the multiplex PCR reads with MiXCR, one entry per CDR3 protein. The data show tens of thousands of distinct CDR3 sequences, with around 40% seen just once and 10% held by the top ten. The sample was blood. The receptors were sampled from a woman aged 25 to 39 with Graves' hyperthyroidism.

The chain couples TRBV2 to TRBJ2-7; TRBD2 agrees at 10 bases. Losses at the gene ends were 1 base for V and 4 bases for J; bases not matched to a gene: 1. The germline gives CDR1 SNHLY, CDR2 FYNNEI. The CDR3 runs to 14 residues. The CDR3 is CASSEGSGRYEQYF. The DNA for the CDR3 is TGTGCCAGCAGTGAAGGTAGCGGGAGGTACGAGCAGTACTTC.

This clonotype occurred many times. Possible read error: a much larger clone is one base away. The J gene is TRBJ2-5, the V gene TRBV7-2; D not certain. Germline CDR1 reads SGHTA; CDR2 reads FQGNSA. This CDR3 contains 13 residues. CDR3 protein: CVSSLRLGETQYF. Written as DNA, the CDR3 is TGTGTCAGCAGCTTACGCCTGGGGGAGACCCAGTACTTC.

This clonotype appeared many times. The chain couples TRBV3-1 to TRBJ2-7, with D tentatively TRBD2 (5 bases). The ends were cut back, 5 bases at V and 3 bases at J, with 14 bases in the middle. CDR3 length: 14 amino acids. Germline loops: CDR1 LGHDT, CDR2 YNNKEL (reference sequence). The CDR3 DNA reads as TGTGCCAGCAGCAGGGAGTCCCGAAACTACGAGCAGTACTTC. It specifies CASSRESRNYEQYF.

Many counts were recorded for this clonotype. CDR3 protein: CASSWGLELDEQYF. The CDR3 region has the DNA TGTGCCAGCAGCTGGGGACTAGAACTCGACGAGCAGTACTTC. The rearrangement joins TRBV11-3 to TRBJ2-7, with 8 bases matching TRBD2. This CDR3 has 14 amino acids. J lost 5 bases, V lost 4 bases, and 7 bases had no gene match. Per germline, CDR1 SGHNT and CDR2 YENEEA.

This clonotype was detected many times. The rearrangement links TRBV7-2 to TRBJ2-3; 13 bases match TRBD2. V shed 5 bases and J 10 bases; nucleotides not matched to a gene: 9. Germline V gene data show CDR1 as SGHTA and CDR2 as FQGNSA. The CDR3 is 15 residues long. The DNA of the CDR3 is TGTGCCAGCAGCGACGGACTAGCGGGAGTTTGGTCGCAGTATTTT. Translation gives CASSDGLAGVWSQYF.

The chain links TRBV5-1 to TRBJ2-1; D ambiguous. This CDR3 has 13 amino acids. Between the trimmed V and J ends, which lost 3 bases and 6 bases, there was a span of 10 bases. Germline-derived CDR1 and CDR2 are SGHRS and YFSETQ. The chain's CDR3 is CASSWGGVNEQFF. Here the CDR3 DNA reads TGCGCCAGCAGCTGGGGTGGGGTCAATGAGCAGTTCTTC.

This clonotype was counted ten times or more. The gene calls are TRBV7-9 and TRBJ2-5; TRBD2 matches 7 bases. Germline V CDR1 and CDR2: SEHNR, FQNEAQ (reference sequence). Losses at the gene ends were 8 bases for V and 0 bases for J; bases not matched to a gene: 0. The CDR3 is made up of 12 amino acids. The CDR3 reads CASGRDQETQYF. CDR3 sequence (DNA): TGTGCCAGCGGGAGGGACCAAGAGACCCAGTACTTC. The full variable domain, completed using reference TRBV7-9 and TRBJ2-5, is DTGVSQNPRHKITKRGQNVTFRCDPISEHNRLYWYRQTLGQGPEFLTYFQNEAQLEKSRLLSDRFSAERPKGSFSTLEIQRTEQGDSAMYLCASGRDQETQYFGPGTRLLVL.

About this clonotype: An end of the junction does not agree with germline; a read error may underlie this. The chain has TRBV11-2 and TRBJ2-7; D is perhaps TRBD2 (5 bases). Germline V gene sequence: CDR1 SGHAT, CDR2 FQNNGV. CDR3 length: 14 residues. The CDR3: CVSGTRTHLGEQYF. DNA of the CDR3: TGTGTCAGCGGAACGAGAACCCACCTTGGCGAGCAGTACTTC.

J is TRBJ1-5 and V is TRBV20-1; 9 bases fit TRBD1. J lost 6 bases, V lost 5 bases, and 5 bases had no gene match. CDR1 and CDR2 from the germline V gene are DFQATT and SNEGSKA (reference sequence). The CDR3 spans 13 residues. The CDR3 protein is CSAETGGSQPQHF. The CDR3 DNA sequence: TGCAGTGCTGAAACAGGGGGCAGTCAGCCCCAGCATTTT.

There are many counts of this clonotype. The chain uses TRBV5-6 and TRBJ1-2, with no clear D. The CDR3 contains 15 residues. In germline, CDR1 is SGHDT, CDR2 YYEEEE. Trimming removed 4 bases from V and 4 bases from J, with 17 bases in between. DNA of the CDR3: TGTGCCAGCAGCCCGGTCACGGGCCCTACCTATGGCTACACCTTC. Its protein is CASSPVTGPTYGYTF. Complete variable domain (other parts from reference TRBV5-6 and TRBJ1-2): DAGVTQSPTHLIKTRGQQVTLRCSPKSGHDTVSWYQQALGQGPQFIFQYYEEEERQRGNFPDRFSGHQFPNYSSELNVNALLLGDSALYLCASSPVTGPTYGYTFGSGTRLTVV.

The chain carries TRBV10-2 and TRBJ2-4; TRBD2 matches 7 bases. CDR3 size: 13 residues. V lost 6 bases and J lost 11; bases outside the gene matches: 10. The V gene's germline CDR1 is WSHSY and CDR2 SAAADI. The CDR3 region is CASRAGLSILQYF. The CDR3 DNA follows: TGCGCCAGCAGGGCGGGACTATCGATCCTTCAGTACTTC.

This sequence joins TRBV28 and TRBJ1-4; no definite D call. V shed 2 bases and J shed 0 bases, with 16 bases lying between them. The CDR3 has 18 amino acids. From germline, CDR1 is MDHEN and CDR2 SYDVKM. The CDR3 here is CASSLGKTPRATNEKLFF. In DNA, the CDR3 is TGTGCCAGCAGTTTAGGCAAGACCCCGAGAGCAACTAATGAAAAACTGTTTTTT.

Comments on this clonotype: With a much larger clone just one base away, this may be a read error. The rearrangement uses TRBV2 and TRBJ1-5; 7 bases are shared with TRBD1. The CDR3 is made up of 16 amino acids. In germline, CDR1 is SNHLY, CDR2 FYNNEI. The CDR3 DNA follows: TGTGCCGGCAGTTTCCTCGACAGGGCCCTCAATCAGCCCCAGCATTTT. Protein: CAGSFLDRALNQPQHF.

There are many counts of this clonotype. The V call is TRBV11-2, the J call TRBJ2-7; 13 nucleotides match TRBD2. Germline V gene data show CDR1 as SGHAT and CDR2 as FQNNGV. The junction had 9 bases not matched to a gene; V was cut back by 2 bases and J by 2 bases. The length of the CDR3 is 18 residues. As DNA, the CDR3 is TGTGCCAGCAGCTTATTTTTTGGGACTAGCGGGGCCACCTACGAGCAGTACTTC. Encoded protein: CASSLFFGTSGATYEQYF.

By share of the sample, this clonotype is medium-sized. This chain uses TRBV19 with TRBJ1-4; D unresolved. CDR3 size: 14 residues. Trimming shortened V by 1 base and J by 5 bases, and 8 bases separated the two germline ends. CDR1 and CDR2 (germline): LNHDA, SQIVND (reference sequence). This CDR3 is CASSIASSNEKLFF. CDR3 in DNA: TGTGCCAGTAGTATAGCCAGTTCCAATGAAAAACTGTTTTTT.

The count of this clonotype is one. V usage is TRBV20-1 and J usage is TRBJ1-1, with D perhaps TRBD1 (5 bases). This CDR3 spans 13 amino acids. From germline, CDR1 is DFQATT and CDR2 SNEGSKA (reference sequence). V lost 6 bases, J lost 1 base, and 12 bases lay in between. CDR3 sequence reads: CSALIQGNTEAFF. CDR3 bases: TGCAGTGCGCTTATTCAGGGGAACACTGAAGCTTTCTTT.

This clonotype showed up many times. V is TRBV19 and J is TRBJ2-7; perhaps D is TRBD1 or TRBD2 (5 bases each). The V gene's germline CDR1 is LNHDA and CDR2 SQIVND (reference sequence). The CDR3 is 17 residues long. V was shortened by 4 bases and J by 0 bases, with 19 bases between the two germline ends. The CDR3 coding sequence is TGTGCCAGTAGTAGGACAATTAGCGCAAACCTCTCCTACGAGCAGTACTTC. Amino acid sequence: CASSRTISANLSYEQYF.